This T cell receptor beta chain was captured in a study of stem cell transplantation in POMP-related autoinflammatory disease. In the study overall: Impaired MHC class I-dependent CD8+ differentiation was hypothesized from defective thymoproteasomes. Pre-transplant patients had naive-skewed CD4+ T cells and few CD8+ T cells.

General observations from the study: Patients with PRAID showed a restricted number of unique TRB V-J gene pairings. A trend toward lower repertoire diversity and greater clonality appeared in every analyzed T-cell subset of PRAID patients.

PRAID featured prominent immunodeficiency. In regard to this clone: Its antigen is as yet unknown.

Sequenced by immunoSEQ multiplex PCR; TCRdb stores in-frame clones only, minus some. The sample holds around 10,000 clones, around 84% seen once. The TCR originated in a human donor with POMP-related autoinflammation and immune dysregulation (PRAID). The sequencing here drew on CD8+ T cells from PBMCs, taken before stem cell transplantation.

CDR3 nucleotide sequence: TGTGCCAGCAGCCTCCTAGCGGGGGGGACTAATGAGCAGTTCTTC. Its protein product is CASSLLAGGTNEQFF. J is TRBJ2-1 and V is TRBV14; TRBD2 aligns across 12 bases. The CDR3 extends over 15 amino acids. With 4 bases clipped from V and 7 bases from J, the junction kept 5 bases outside the gene matches. The germline gives CDR1 SGHDN, CDR2 FVKESK.